A selection of T cell receptor beta chains follows, all from one sample in a study of blood T cell repertoires in COVID-19. Sequencing used immunoSEQ multiplex PCR; TCRdb keeps in-frame clones, though not all of them. The profile covers approximately 200,000 clones, with 70% to 90% appearing a single time and about 4% taken by the ten largest. What was sequenced was PBMCs or T cells enriched from blood (not recorded which). Receptors originate from a woman younger than 45 who had been exposed to COVID-19. The CDR3 runs from the conserved cysteine through the conserved F or W. Each record gives: CDR3 DNA, CDR3 protein, J gene, clone size, D gene, V gene. D genes are given only for firm matches. Clone size is shown for a subset of rows, as once, few, many or a class of expanded clone.

TGTGCCAGCTCGGGCGGGGGACCCTACGAGCAGTACTTC	CASSGGGPYEQYF	TRBJ2-7	-	TRBD2	TRBV25-1
TGTGCCAGCAGCTCCGGGACAGTGGGGGATGGCTACACCTTC	CASSSGTVGDGYTF	TRBJ1-2	-	TRBD1	TRBV13
TGTGCCAGCAGTGAAGACAGGGTGGACACTGAAGCTTTCTTT	CASSEDRVDTEAFF	TRBJ1-1	-	-	TRBV6-1
TGTGCCAGCGGCCTGCCATCTACGGGCACTGAAGCTTTCTTT	CASGLPSTGTEAFF	TRBJ1-1	once	-	TRBV28
TGTGCCAGCAGCTTAGGGGGGACGGCCCAAGAGGGCCAGTACTTC	CASSLGGTAQEGQYF	TRBJ2-5	-	-	TRBV7-3
TGTGCCAGCAGTTTATTACAGGGTATCACTGAAGCTTTCTTT	CASSLLQGITEAFF	TRBJ1-1	-	-	TRBV27
TGTGCCAGCAGTTTTCCCCCTGGGACAGGGGGCGTTGGCTACACCTTC	CASSFPPGTGGVGYTF	TRBJ1-2	-	TRBD1	TRBV2
TGTGCTAGCAGCGTAGGGACAGGGAACTCCTACGAGCAGTACTTC	CASSVGTGNSYEQYF	TRBJ2-7	-	TRBD1	TRBV7-7
TGTGCCAGCAGTACGGGACTTCTCAACAATGAGCAGTTCTTC	CASSTGLLNNEQFF	TRBJ2-1	-	-	TRBV7-2
TGTGCCAGTAAATCCGGGACAGGGGGCTACACCTTC	CASKSGTGGYTF	TRBJ1-2	-	TRBD1	TRBV19
TGCGCCACCATCGGGGGGGTCGACACCGGGGAGCTGTTTTTT	CATIGGVDTGELFF	TRBJ2-2	-	TRBD2	TRBV10-2
TGTGCCAGCAGCCGCTCCGACAGGTTGGGAGATGAGCAGTTCTTC	CASSRSDRLGDEQFF	TRBJ2-1	-	-	TRBV3-1/TRBV3-2
TGTGCCAGCCTGGACAGGGCAGACGAGCAGTACTTC	CASLDRADEQYF	TRBJ2-7	-	TRBD1	TRBV6-1
TGTGCCAGCAGCCAGACAGGGATGAGGAACACTGAAGCTTTCTTT	CASSQTGMRNTEAFF	TRBJ1-1	-	TRBD1	TRBV9
TGTGCCAGCAGCTTGTGGGACAGGGAGGTGCAGTACTTC	CASSLWDREVQYF	TRBJ2-7	-	TRBD1	TRBV5-6
TGTGCCAGTAGTGCCCCGCCGGGGATGAACACTGAAGCTTTCTTT	CASSAPPGMNTEAFF	TRBJ1-1	-	-	TRBV19
TGTGCCAGCAGCTTGGCTAGCGGGGGGGCCACGCAGTATTTT	CASSLASGGATQYF	TRBJ2-3	-	TRBD2	TRBV5-6
TGTGCCAGCTCACCCGGGACAGGACGCACAGATACGCAGTATTTT	CASSPGTGRTDTQYF	TRBJ2-3	-	TRBD1	TRBV18
TGTGCCAGCAGCTTACCGTGGACAGGGGGCGAAGATACGCAGTATTTT	CASSLPWTGGEDTQYF	TRBJ2-3	-	TRBD1	TRBV7-8
TGTGCCAGCAGCGTGCGCCTTCGGGACAATGAGCAGTTCTTC	CASSVRLRDNEQFF	TRBJ2-1	once	-	TRBV11-3
TGCACTCCCGCAACCCCCGGACAGGCGAACTATGGCTACACCTTC	CTPATPGQANYGYTF	TRBJ1-2	-	-	TRBV1
TGTGCCAGCAGTGAAGACAGGGGCTTGAAAGGAAACACCATATATTTT	CASSEDRGLKGNTIYF	TRBJ1-3	-	TRBD1	TRBV6-1
TGTGCCAGCAGTGATCCAGCGGGGGCTAGCACAGATACGCAGTATTTT	CASSDPAGASTDTQYF	TRBJ2-3	-	TRBD2	TRBV6-1
TGTGCCAGCAGCCCCATCCATTCAGGGGGATTCGAAGAGACCCAGTACTTC	CASSPIHSGGFEETQYF	TRBJ2-5	-	TRBD1	TRBV9
TGCGCCAGCAGCCAAGATAGCAGGGGGCACCAGCCCCAGCATTTT	CASSQDSRGHQPQHF	TRBJ1-5	-	TRBD1	TRBV4-1
TGTGCCAGTAGTTCCGGACAGGGGGAAAACATTCAGTACTTC	CASSSGQGENIQYF	TRBJ2-4	-	TRBD1	TRBV19
TGTGCCAGCAGCCAAGGTGCGGGGGCAGGAAACACCATATATTTT	CASSQGAGAGNTIYF	TRBJ1-3	once	-	TRBV4-2
TGTGCCAGCAGTTACTCTGGCAGGGGAACCCATGGCTACACCTTC	CASSYSGRGTHGYTF	TRBJ1-2	-	-	TRBV6-5
TGTGCCAGCAGCGGTCCGGACCTCCGGGGTGGCTACACCTTC	CASSGPDLRGGYTF	TRBJ1-2	once	-	TRBV2
TGCGCCAGCAGCCAGGAGACAGGGGGTTCAGCTGAAGCTTTCTTT	CASSQETGGSAEAFF	TRBJ1-1	-	TRBD1	TRBV4-1
TGTGCTAGTGGTTTGGTGCCACTCGAGCAGTACTTC	CASGLVPLEQYF	TRBJ2-7	-	-	TRBV12-5
TGTGCCAGCAGCGTGATGGACAGGGAGGGCAATGAGCAGTTCTTC	CASSVMDREGNEQFF	TRBJ2-1	-	-	TRBV9
TGTGCCAGCAGCACACGGGGGGGACACAGAAAAAATCAGCCCCAGCATTTT	CASSTRGGHRKNQPQHF	TRBJ1-5	-	-	TRBV21-1
TGTGCCAGCAGCCAGGCGGCAGGGAGGGCCCACGAGCAGTACTTC	CASSQAAGRAHEQYF	TRBJ2-7	-	TRBD2	TRBV3-1/TRBV3-2
TGTGCCAGCAGCTTCGGAGTGACAGGGAACAATCAGCCCCAGCATTTT	CASSFGVTGNNQPQHF	TRBJ1-5	-	TRBD1	TRBV7-2
TGCAGCGCTGGGGAAGGTCGGGGGATTAACTATGGCTACACCTTC	CSAGEGRGINYGYTF	TRBJ1-2	-	-	TRBV29-1
TGCGCCAGCAGCTTAAGGGTAGCGTACACTGAAGCTTTCTTT	CASSLRVAYTEAFF	TRBJ1-1	once	-	TRBV5-1
TGTGCCAGCAGCTTACTGGACAGGGGTGGCTACACCTTC	CASSLLDRGGYTF	TRBJ1-2	-	TRBD1	TRBV7-2
TGTGCCGGGAGGGGGTTTGACACTGAAGCTTTCTTT	CAGRGFDTEAFF	TRBJ1-1	-	-	TRBV7-9
TGTGCCAGCAGCCAAGAAGGGACAGAGACTTTCAACACTGAAGCTTTCTTT	CASSQEGTETFNTEAFF	TRBJ1-1	-	TRBD1	TRBV14
TGCGCCAGCAGCGCAGGGACTAGCGGTTGGGCAGATACGCAGTATTTT	CASSAGTSGWADTQYF	TRBJ2-3	-	TRBD2	TRBV5-1
TGTGCCAGCAGTGAATTCGTCTCGCGGGGTGAGCAGTTCTTC	CASSEFVSRGEQFF	TRBJ2-1	-	-	TRBV25-1
TGTGCCTGGAGCGGGACACTCGGAAACACCATATATTTT	CAWSGTLGNTIYF	TRBJ1-3	-	-	TRBV30
TGTGCCACCCGCGGGACAGGCAATCAGCCCCAGCATTTT	CATRGTGNQPQHF	TRBJ1-5	-	TRBD1	TRBV24-1
TGTGCCAGTACACCCAGGGGAAACTATGGCTACACCTTC	CASTPRGNYGYTF	TRBJ1-2	-	-	TRBV19
TGTGCCAGCAGCCCTCCGGGACAGGGGCAGCCCCAGCATTTT	CASSPPGQGQPQHF	TRBJ1-5	-	TRBD1	TRBV11-2
TGTGCCAGCAGCTCGGGACAAACCTACGAGCAGTACTTC	CASSSGQTYEQYF	TRBJ2-7	-	-	TRBV11-1
TGTGCCAGCAGCGCAGGATCTGGAAACACCATATATTTT	CASSAGSGNTIYF	TRBJ1-3	-	-	TRBV9
TGTGCCTGGAGTCTCCTAGCGGGGGGGCTGTCCGGGGAGCTGTTTTTT	CAWSLLAGGLSGELFF	TRBJ2-2	many	TRBD2	TRBV30
TGCGCCAGCAGCTTGACAGCAAAGAACGATTACTATGGCTACACCTTC	CASSLTAKNDYYGYTF	TRBJ1-2	once	-	TRBV5-1
TGTGCCAGCAGTAAAGTCACAGGGCTGGGGTCTGAAGCTTTCTTT	CASSKVTGLGSEAFF	TRBJ1-1	-	-	TRBV2
TGTGCCAGCAGCCAATCGCCAGACTCCTACGAGCAGTACTTC	CASSQSPDSYEQYF	TRBJ2-7	-	-	TRBV4-2
TGTGCCAGCAGCGTGGTAGCGGGGGCTAACACAGATACGCAGTATTTT	CASSVVAGANTDTQYF	TRBJ2-3	-	TRBD2	TRBV9
TGTGCCAGCAGCCAAACCCCGACTAGCAGAGAGACCCAGTACTTC	CASSQTPTSRETQYF	TRBJ2-5	-	TRBD2	TRBV3-1/TRBV3-2
TGTGCCACAGGCCGGGACAGGGTAAATGAAAAACTGTTTTTT	CATGRDRVNEKLFF	TRBJ1-4	-	TRBD1	TRBV10-3
TGTGCCAGTAGGAGCCTCAGGGGTAGCAATCAGCCCCAGCATTTT	CASRSLRGSNQPQHF	TRBJ1-5	-	-	TRBV19
TGCGCCAGCAGCTTGGGTCAGGGGCCTAACTATGGCTACACCTTC	CASSLGQGPNYGYTF	TRBJ1-2	-	-	TRBV5-1
TGTGCCAGCAGCACCAGACAGGGACCATATAGCAATCAGCCCCAGCATTTT	CASSTRQGPYSNQPQHF	TRBJ1-5	-	TRBD1	TRBV5-8